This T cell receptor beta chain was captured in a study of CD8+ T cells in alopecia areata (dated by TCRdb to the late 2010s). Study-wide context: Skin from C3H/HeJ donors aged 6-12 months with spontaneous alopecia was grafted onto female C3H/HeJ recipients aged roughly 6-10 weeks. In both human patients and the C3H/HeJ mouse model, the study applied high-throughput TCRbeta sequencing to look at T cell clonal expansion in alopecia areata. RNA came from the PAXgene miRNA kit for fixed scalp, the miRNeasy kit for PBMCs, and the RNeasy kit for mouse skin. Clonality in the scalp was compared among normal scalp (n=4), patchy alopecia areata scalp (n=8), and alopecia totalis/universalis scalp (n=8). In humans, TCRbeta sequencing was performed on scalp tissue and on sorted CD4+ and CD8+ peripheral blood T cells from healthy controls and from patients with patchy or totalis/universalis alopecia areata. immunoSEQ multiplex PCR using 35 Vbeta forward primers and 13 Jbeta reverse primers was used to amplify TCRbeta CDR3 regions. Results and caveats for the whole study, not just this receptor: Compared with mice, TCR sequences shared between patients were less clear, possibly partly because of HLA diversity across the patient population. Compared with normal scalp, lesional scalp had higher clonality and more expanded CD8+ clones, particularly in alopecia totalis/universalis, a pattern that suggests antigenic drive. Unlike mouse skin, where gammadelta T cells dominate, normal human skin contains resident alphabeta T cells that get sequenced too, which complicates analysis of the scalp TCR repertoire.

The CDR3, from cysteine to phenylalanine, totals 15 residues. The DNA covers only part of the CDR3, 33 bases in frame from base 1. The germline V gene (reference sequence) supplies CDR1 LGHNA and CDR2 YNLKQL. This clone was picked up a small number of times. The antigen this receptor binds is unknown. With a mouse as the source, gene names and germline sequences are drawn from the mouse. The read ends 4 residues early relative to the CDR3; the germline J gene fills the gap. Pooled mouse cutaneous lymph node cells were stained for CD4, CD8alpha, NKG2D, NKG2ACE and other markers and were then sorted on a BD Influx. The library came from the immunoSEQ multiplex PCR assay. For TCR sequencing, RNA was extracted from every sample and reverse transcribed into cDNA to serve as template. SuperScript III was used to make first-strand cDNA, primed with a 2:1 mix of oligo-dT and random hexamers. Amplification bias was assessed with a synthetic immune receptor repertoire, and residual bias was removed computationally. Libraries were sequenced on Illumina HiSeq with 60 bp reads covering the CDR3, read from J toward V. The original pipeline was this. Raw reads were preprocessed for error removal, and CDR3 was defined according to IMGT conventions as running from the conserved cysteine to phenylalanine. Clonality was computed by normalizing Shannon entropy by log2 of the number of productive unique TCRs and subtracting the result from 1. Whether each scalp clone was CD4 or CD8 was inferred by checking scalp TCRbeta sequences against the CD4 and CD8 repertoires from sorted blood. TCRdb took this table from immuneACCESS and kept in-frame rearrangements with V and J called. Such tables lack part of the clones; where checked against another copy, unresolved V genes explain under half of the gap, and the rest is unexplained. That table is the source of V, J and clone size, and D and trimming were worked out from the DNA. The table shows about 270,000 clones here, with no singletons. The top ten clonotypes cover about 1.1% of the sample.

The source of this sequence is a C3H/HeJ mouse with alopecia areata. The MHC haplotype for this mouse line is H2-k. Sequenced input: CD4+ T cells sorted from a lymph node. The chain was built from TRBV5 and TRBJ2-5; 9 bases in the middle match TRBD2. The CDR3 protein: CASSLLRDWEDTQYF. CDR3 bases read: TGTGCCAGCAGCCTCCTCCGGGACTGGGAGGAC.